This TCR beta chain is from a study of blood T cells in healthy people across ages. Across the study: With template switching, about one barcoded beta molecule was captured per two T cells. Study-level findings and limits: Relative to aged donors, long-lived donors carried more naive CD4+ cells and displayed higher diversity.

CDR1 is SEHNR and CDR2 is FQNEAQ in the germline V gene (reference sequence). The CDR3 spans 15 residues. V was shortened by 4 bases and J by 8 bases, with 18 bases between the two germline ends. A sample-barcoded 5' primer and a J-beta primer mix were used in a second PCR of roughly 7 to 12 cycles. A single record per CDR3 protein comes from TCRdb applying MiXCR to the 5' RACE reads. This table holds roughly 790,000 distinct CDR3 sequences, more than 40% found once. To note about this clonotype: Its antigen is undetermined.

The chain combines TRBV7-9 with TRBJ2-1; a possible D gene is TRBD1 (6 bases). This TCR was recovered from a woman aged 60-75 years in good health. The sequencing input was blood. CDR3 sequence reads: CASSSTGSTFDEQFF. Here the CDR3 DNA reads TGTGCCAGCAGCTCCACAGGGTCGACATTCGATGAGCAGTTCTTC. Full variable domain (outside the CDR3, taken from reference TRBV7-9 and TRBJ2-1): DTGVSQNPRHKITKRGQNVTFRCDPISEHNRLYWYRQTLGQGPEFLTYFQNEAQLEKSRLLSDRFSAERPKGSFSTLEIQRTEQGDSAMYLCASSSTGSTFDEQFFGPGTRLTVL.